The rows below give T cell receptor beta chains drawn from one sample of a study of blood T cell repertoires in COVID-19. Some clones are missing from TCRdb's copy, which holds only in-frame ones; the method was immunoSEQ multiplex PCR. Among more than 300,000 clones listed, nearly 90% were seen once. The specimen sequenced was PBMCs or T cells enriched from blood (not recorded which). These receptors all stem from a woman younger than 45 who had recovered from COVID-19. Each CDR3 is given with its conserved first and last residue. Each record gives: clone size, D gene, J gene, CDR3 length, V gene, CDR3 protein, CDR3 DNA. D genes are given only for firm matches. A clone size is listed for some rows: how often the clone was seen (once, few, many), or a class if it is expanded.

- | - | TRBJ2-7 | 19 | TRBV7-2 | CASSPNSRTYIMRSYEQYF | TGTGCCAGCAGCCCCAACAGTCGGACTTATATTATGAGGTCCTACGAGCAGTACTTC
once | - | TRBJ1-6 | 14 | TRBV28 | CASSSGQYNSPLHF | TGTGCCAGCAGCTCTGGACAGTATAATTCACCCCTCCACTTT
- | - | TRBJ2-3 | 16 | TRBV2 | CASSESLGLTKDTQYF | TGTGCCAGCAGTGAGAGTTTAGGACTAACCAAGGATACGCAGTATTTT
- | - | TRBJ1-1 | 9 | TRBV11-3 | CASSQEAFF | TGTGCCAGCAGCCAGGAAGCTTTCTTT
once | TRBD2 | TRBJ2-7 | 16 | TRBV4-3 | CASSQDQAGVTYEQYF | TGCGCCAGCAGCCAAGATCAGGCGGGAGTAACCTACGAGCAGTACTTC
- | TRBD2 | TRBJ2-2 | 16 | TRBV7-9 | CASSRRGSTDTGELFF | TGTGCCAGCAGCCGGCGGGGGAGTACGGACACCGGGGAGCTGTTTTTT
- | TRBD2 | TRBJ2-2 | 13 | TRBV5-1 | CASSFGLAGELFF | TGCGCCAGCAGCTTCGGACTAGCCGGGGAGCTGTTTTTT
- | - | TRBJ1-5 | 14 | TRBV6-5 | CASMPGNGNQPQHF | TGTGCCAGCATGCCGGGGAATGGCAATCAGCCCCAGCATTTT
few | TRBD2 | TRBJ2-7 | 14 | TRBV30 | CAWSPSGRAYEQYF | TGTGCCTGGAGTCCAAGCGGGAGGGCCTACGAGCAGTACTTC
- | - | TRBJ1-2 | 14 | TRBV5-1 | CASSWDIGVVGYTF | TGCGCCAGCAGCTGGGACATTGGAGTGGTTGGCTACACCTTC
- | TRBD2 | TRBJ2-3 | 13 | TRBV29-1 | CSGGLAGVDTQYF | TGCAGCGGGGGACTAGCGGGAGTAGATACGCAGTATTTT
- | - | TRBJ1-1 | 14 | TRBV7-3 | CASSFGGSSTEAFF | TGTGCCAGCAGCTTCGGGGGATCGAGCACTGAAGCTTTCTTT
once | TRBD2 | TRBJ2-7 | 15 | TRBV5-4 | CASSSGTSGGEEQYF | TGTGCCAGCAGCTCCGGGACTAGCGGGGGAGAGGAGCAGTACTTC
- | TRBD2 | TRBJ2-1 | 16 | TRBV9 | CASSPRDYRTYNEQFF | TGTGCCAGCAGCCCCAGGGACTACCGGACTTACAATGAGCAGTTCTTC
once | TRBD2 | TRBJ2-1 | 18 | TRBV27 | CASSPRLAGGTGHNEQFF | TGTGCCAGCAGTCCCCGACTAGCGGGAGGGACGGGGCACAATGAGCAGTTCTTC
- | TRBD2 | TRBJ2-7 | 15 | TRBV3-1/TRBV3-2 | CASSQGGSGRNEQYF | TGTGCCAGCAGCCAAGGAGGTAGCGGGAGAAACGAGCAGTACTTC
- | - | TRBJ2-1 | 13 | TRBV6-2/TRBV6-3 | CASSPSRVGEQFF | TGTGCCAGCAGTCCCTCGAGGGTGGGTGAGCAGTTCTTC
- | - | TRBJ1-4 | 15 | TRBV18 | CASSPQGATNEKLFF | TGTGCCAGCTCACCCCAGGGTGCAACTAATGAAAAACTGTTTTTT
- | TRBD1 | TRBJ1-1 | 14 | TRBV27 | CASSSDRGDTEAFF | TGTGCCAGCAGTTCAGACAGGGGGGACACTGAAGCTTTCTTT
- | - | TRBJ1-1 | 14 | TRBV30 | CAWSVVAGNTEAFF | TGTGCCTGGAGTGTAGTGGCGGGAAACACTGAAGCTTTCTTT
- | - | TRBJ1-2 | 13 | TRBV2 | CASSELGGYGYTF | TGTGCCAGCAGTGAGTTGGGGGGCTATGGCTACACCTTC
few | - | TRBJ1-2 | 14 | TRBV6-5 | CASSSTGFGYGYTF | TGTGCCAGCAGCTCTACAGGGTTCGGCTATGGCTACACCTTC
- | - | TRBJ1-2 | 15 | TRBV19 | CASSIAGGANYGYTF | TGTGCCAGTAGTATCGCGGGCGGAGCTAACTATGGCTACACCTTC
- | - | TRBJ2-7 | 16 | TRBV10-1 | CASSGVPRGTTYEQYF | TGCGCCAGCAGTGGGGTTCCTAGGGGGACTACCTACGAGCAGTACTTC
- | - | TRBJ1-2 | 18 | TRBV27 | CASSLSLGSGQANYGYTF | TGTGCCAGCAGTTTATCGCTTGGGTCGGGTCAAGCTAACTATGGCTACACCTTC
- | TRBD1 | TRBJ1-1 | 13 | TRBV20-1 | CSASRQGDTEAFF | TGCAGTGCTAGTAGGCAGGGGGACACTGAAGCTTTCTTT
- | - | TRBJ2-5 | 14 | TRBV7-9 | CASSLPSRQETQYF | TGTGCCAGCAGCTTACCTAGCAGACAAGAGACCCAGTACTTC
- | - | TRBJ2-5 | 15 | TRBV25-1 | CASKEGVGASETQYF | TGTGCCAGCAAAGAAGGAGTAGGAGCCTCCGAGACCCAGTACTTC
few | TRBD2 | TRBJ2-3 | 14 | TRBV4-2 | CASSPEGGTDTQYF | TGTGCCAGCAGCCCCGAGGGAGGGACAGATACGCAGTATTTT
- | - | TRBJ1-6 | 17 | TRBV11-2 | CASSFRQSGSYNSPLHF | TGTGCCAGCAGCTTCCGACAGAGTGGCTCCTATAATTCACCCCTCCACTTT
- | - | TRBJ1-6 | 17 | TRBV19 | CASSIEEAGAGPTPLHF | TGTGCCAGTAGTATAGAGGAGGCCGGTGCGGGACCCACACCCCTCCACTTT
- | TRBD2 | TRBJ2-7 | 15 | TRBV27 | CASSRRASGTYEQYF | TGTGCCAGCAGCCGGAGGGCTAGCGGTACCTACGAGCAGTACTTC
- | - | TRBJ1-2 | 16 | TRBV4-2 | CASSQVGLQGTHGYTF | TGTGCCAGCAGCCAAGTGGGGCTTCAGGGGACGCATGGCTACACCTTC
- | TRBD1 | TRBJ2-7 | 17 | TRBV5-8 | CASSLEHRGHWSHEQYF | TGTGCCAGCAGCTTGGAACACAGGGGGCACTGGTCCCACGAGCAGTACTTC
- | - | TRBJ2-7 | 13 | TRBV10-2 | CASGQIQGYEQYF | TGCGCCAGCGGGCAGATACAGGGATACGAGCAGTACTTC
- | - | TRBJ2-1 | 14 | TRBV2 | CASIASHSSNEQFF | TGTGCCAGCATAGCGAGCCATTCGTCGAATGAGCAGTTCTTC
- | - | TRBJ2-5 | 14 | TRBV7-9 | CASSLLNRKETQYF | TGTGCCAGCAGCTTACTCAACAGGAAAGAGACCCAGTACTTC
- | - | TRBJ1-6 | 17 | TRBV27 | CASTLRPLSSYNSPLHF | TGTGCCAGCACTCTCCGACCACTAAGCTCCTATAATTCACCCCTCCACTTT
- | TRBD2 | TRBJ2-2 | 17 | TRBV15 | CATSRGGLAGWTGELFF | TGTGCCACCAGCAGAGGGGGACTAGCGGGATGGACCGGGGAGCTGTTTTTT
- | - | TRBJ2-1 | 14 | TRBV7-9 | CASSLRGIGDEQFF | TGTGCCAGCAGCTTACGGGGGATTGGCGATGAGCAGTTCTTC
- | - | TRBJ1-2 | 17 | TRBV5-1 | CASSFFQGRGFDYGYTF | TGCGCCAGCAGCTTCTTCCAGGGGAGAGGCTTTGACTATGGCTACACCTTC
- | TRBD1 | TRBJ1-3 | 16 | TRBV18 | CASSSGQVPSGNTIYF | TGTGCCAGCTCATCGGGACAGGTCCCCTCTGGAAACACCATATATTTT
- | TRBD2 | TRBJ2-3 | 14 | TRBV28 | CASSPSGTSGIEYF | TGTGCCAGCAGCCCGTCAGGGACTAGCGGGATAGAGTATTTT
- | - | TRBJ1-5 | 15 | TRBV7-9 | CASSRGQLSNQPQHF | TGTGCCAGCAGCCGTGGACAACTTAGCAATCAGCCCCAGCATTTT
- | - | TRBJ1-2 | 14 | TRBV28 | CASSLWAGSYGYTF | TGTGCCAGCAGTTTATGGGCGGGATCCTATGGCTACACCTTC